This TCR beta chain is from a study of beta chain features in type 1 diabetes. Turning to this clone: Its target is not known.

As every portion of the isolated RNA was reverse transcribed, the sequencing read expressed TCRB transcripts. The read count averaged approximately 3.5 million across naive, central memory and regulatory T cell samples. TCRdb's table, derived via immunoSEQ multiplex PCR, lists solely in-frame clones and lacks some. Seen here are around 140,000 clones, around 9% observed once, and the top ten hold roughly 0.75%. Study-level findings and limits: HLA effects on TCRB rearrangement stayed unresolved here. Patients with Type 1 diabetes showed moderately but significantly shorter TCRB CDR3s in all four CD4+ subsets.

The length of the CDR3 is 12 residues. V gave up 3 bases and J gave up 4 bases; unmatched junction bases: 1. Germline V lookup: CDR1 GTSNPN, CDR2 SVGIG (reference sequence). Each sorted fraction was over 98% pure. The V gene is TRBV30, the J gene TRBJ2-3; 7 nucleotides agree with TRBD2. Sequencing was done on a sample of central memory CD4+ T cells from blood. The sequence was collected from a man aged 30-40 years with type 1 diabetes. Here the CDR3 DNA reads TGTGCCTGGAGCCGGGGGGCAGATACGCAGTATTTT. Its protein product is CAWSRGADTQYF.